Listed here is a single TCR beta chain. Its antigen is unknown. These data are taken from a study of T cells in Graves' hyperthyroidism and ophthalmopathy. Whole-study results and caveats: Most clonotypes that expanded in the thyroid above 0.001 also showed up in blood.

V lost 3 bases, J lost 8 bases, and 10 bases lay in between. CDR3 length: 12 residues. Ophthalmopathy cases met thresholds of Clinical Activity Score at least 3, NOSPECS grade at least 4 and duration under 3 months. The authors obtained PBMCs from roughly 10 ml of fresh peripheral blood. Authors of the study amplified TCR beta CDR3 regions from RNA transcripts. First-round RT-PCR targeting the TCR CDR3 was performed with the HTBI primer set. TCRdb re-called the multiplex PCR reads through MiXCR, storing one row per CDR3 protein. The table includes about 600,000 distinct CDR3 sequences, approximately 15% detected once.

The sample consisted of blood. This chain connects TRBV12-3 or TRBV12-4 to TRBJ1-2; D may be TRBD1 (5 bases). The receptor was isolated from a woman in her thirties or forties with Graves' ophthalmopathy. CDR3 in amino acids: CASSLGVSGYTF. The CDR3 DNA reads as TGTGCCAGCAGTTTGGGGGTTTCCGGCTACACCTTC.